This passage covers 3 T cell receptor beta chains from one sample sequenced in a study of siplizumab effects on memory and regulatory T cells. Produced via immunoSEQ multiplex PCR; TCRdb's table is partial and in-frame only. The data show some 100,000 clones, 85% to 95% seen once. Sequenced input: Tregs sorted from blood. All receptors come from a human donor in good health.

This chain connects TRBV2 to TRBJ2-1; TRBD2 matches at 7 bases. Germline V gives CDR1 SNHLY, CDR2 FYNNEI. J was trimmed by 7 bases and V by 10 bases; bases with no gene match: 13. The CDR3 runs 14 residues. CDR3 sequence reads: CATERWEGLNEQFF. CDR3 DNA sequence: TGTGCCACCGAAAGGTGGGAGGGCCTTAATGAGCAGTTCTTC.

The V gene is TRBV4-1, the J gene TRBJ2-2; D is possibly TRBD1 (5 bases). This CDR3 has 18 residues. The V gene's germline CDR1 is MGHRA and CDR2 YSYEKL. Trimming took 3 bases from V and 5 from J, leaving 22 bases between them. Here the CDR3 reads CASSHLLFPRQPTGELFF. The CDR3 region has the DNA TGCGCCAGCAGCCACTTGTTATTTCCCAGACAGCCAACCGGGGAGCTGTTTTTT.

The V call is TRBV5-1, the J call TRBJ2-3, with a tentative D call TRBD2 (5 bases). CDR1 SGHRS and CDR2 YFSETQ come from the germline V gene. The V end lost 2 bases, the J end lost 2 bases, and 9 bases lay between the germline ends. The CDR3 runs to 14 residues. The CDR3 is CASSFSGTTDTQYF. CDR3 in DNA: TGCGCCAGCAGCTTTTCGGGAACCACAGATACGCAGTATTTT.